A single sample gave rise to the 20 T cell receptor beta chains below, sequenced in a study of spatial heterogeneity in lung cancer. TCRdb reprocessed the 5' RACE reads with MiXCR, giving one entry per CDR3 protein. Of about 21,000 distinct CDR3 sequences listed, around 4.3% are singletons. The time point here: sample taken at primary tumor resection. The sequenced sample was PBMCs, obtained at surgery. The receptors come from a male donor with early-stage non-small cell lung cancer.

This clonotype has ten or more counts. The CDR3 is CSASDRVEEQYF. The CDR3 DNA sequence: TGCAGTGCTAGTGACAGGGTGGAGGAGCAGTACTTC. This chain links TRBV20-1 with TRBJ2-7, with TRBD1 identical over 7 bases. The CDR3 sequence is 12 residues long. Germline values: CDR1 DFQATT, CDR2 SNEGSKA (reference sequence). The trim removed 3 bases at V and 7 bases at J, leaving 6 bases unmatched.

This clonotype was found a few times. The CDR3: CASSYGGVGPQHF. The CDR3 nucleotides are TGTGCCAGCAGTTACGGCGGGGTGGGGCCCCAGCATTTT. The chain uses TRBV6-5 and TRBJ1-5, with D uncertain. In germline, CDR1 is MNHEY, CDR2 SVGAGI. The CDR3 runs to 13 residues. Trimming left V 2 bases short and J 9 bases short, with 11 bases between.

This clonotype was seen at least ten times. The chain recombines TRBV7-9 with TRBJ2-3; D might be TRBD1 (6 bases). This CDR3 has 16 amino acids. Germline CDR1 and CDR2: SEHNR and FQNEAQ (reference sequence). Between the trimmed V and J ends, which lost 4 bases and 0 bases, there was a span of 14 bases. CDR3 protein: CASSYYRAPSTDTQYF. The CDR3 DNA reads as TGTGCCAGCAGCTACTACAGGGCCCCCAGCACAGATACGCAGTATTTT.

A word on this clonotype: This may be a read error: a much more frequent sequence differs by one nucleotide. The rearrangement uses TRBV19 and TRBJ1-4; possibly TRBD1 for D (6 bases). CDR3 length: 14 amino acids. Germline V lookup: CDR1 LNHDA, CDR2 SQIVND (reference sequence). Trimming cost V 7 bases and J 4 bases, with 13 bases left between them. CDR3: CASNTGGGNEKLFF. The CDR3 DNA follows: TGTGCCAGTAACACCGGGGGCGGTAATGAAAAACTGTTTTTT. The whole variable domain, remainder taken from reference TRBV19 and TRBJ1-4, is DGGITQSPKYLFRKEGQNVTLSCEQNLNHDAMYWYRQDPGQGLRLIYYSQIVNDFQKGDIAEGYSVSREKKESFPLTVTSAQKNPTAFYLCASNTGGGNEKLFFGSGTQLSVL.

This clonotype turned up a few times. The chain carries TRBV7-2 and TRBJ2-7, with TRBD2 matching 8 bases. V lost 1 base, J lost 2 bases, and 7 bases stayed unmatched. CDR1 SGHTA and CDR2 FQGNSA come from the germline V gene. The CDR3 totals 16 residues. The CDR3 spells CASSLGGSGKTYEQYF. CDR3 bases: TGTGCCAGCAGCTTAGGGGGTAGCGGGAAGACCTACGAGCAGTACTTC. Using reference TRBV7-2 and TRBJ2-7 for the parts outside the CDR3, the full variable domain is GAGVSQSPSNKVTEKGKDVELRCDPISGHTALYWYRQSLGQGLEFLIYFQGNSAPDKSGLPSDRFSAERTGGSVSTLTIQRTQQEDSAVYLCASSLGGSGKTYEQYFGPGTRLTVT.

This clonotype was seen at least ten times. The rearrangement links TRBV7-8 to TRBJ2-5; D possibly matches TRBD1 or TRBD2 (5 bases each). Germline loops: CDR1 SGHVS, CDR2 FQNEAQ. This CDR3 region has 14 residues. V was clipped by 0 bases and J by 1 base, with 6 bases between them. This CDR3 reads CASSLAGVQETQYF. The CDR3 nucleotides read TGTGCCAGCAGCTTAGCGGGGGTCCAAGAGACCCAGTACTTC.

This clonotype has at least ten counts. The chain combines TRBV18 with TRBJ2-2; no clear D. The germline V gene has CDR1 KGHSH and CDR2 LQKENI. With 2 bases removed from V and 0 bases from J, the gap between germline ends came to 10 bases. This CDR3 contains 16 residues. The DNA of the CDR3 is TGTGCCAGCTCACCAAATCCGACTTCGAACACCGGGGAGCTGTTTTTT. Encoded protein: CASSPNPTSNTGELFF.

The chain recombines TRBV6-5 with TRBJ2-4; tentative D call: TRBD2 (6 bases). Deletions cut 7 bases from V and 1 base from J, with 17 bases between. There are 16 residues in the CDR3. CDR1 and CDR2 (germline): MNHEY, SVGAGI. CDR3: CASKTRGNGAKNIQYF. The CDR3, as DNA: TGTGCCAGCAAAACCCGGGGGAATGGTGCCAAAAACATTCAGTACTTC.

This clonotype showed up many times. The CDR3 loop is CASSYGNQETQYF. As DNA, the CDR3 is TGTGCCAGCAGTTACGGCAACCAAGAGACCCAGTACTTC. J is TRBJ2-5 and V is TRBV6-5; D gene uncertain. The length of the CDR3 is 13 residues. Germline CDR1 reads MNHEY; CDR2 reads SVGAGI. The V end was cut by 2 bases, the J end by 0 bases, with 4 bases between.

This clonotype was found many times. The chain joins TRBV6-1 to TRBJ2-7; 8 bases line up with TRBD1. CDR3 size: 15 residues. V lost 3 bases, J lost 5 bases, and 9 bases stayed unmatched. In germline, CDR1 is MNHNS, CDR2 SASEGT. In DNA, the CDR3 is TGTGCCAGCAGTGACACCGCGGCAGGGGGCGACGAGCAGTACTTC. This encodes CASSDTAAGGDEQYF.

This clonotype showed up many times. The chain carries TRBV6-5 and TRBJ2-3; D may be TRBD2 (6 bases). The germline V gene has CDR1 MNHEY and CDR2 SVGAGI. The germline V and J ends were trimmed by 2 bases and 0 bases, with 15 bases remaining between them. This CDR3 spans 17 amino acids. The CDR3 DNA sequence: TGTGCCAGCAGTTACCGTGGAGGCGGGACTAGCACAGATACGCAGTATTTT. It is translated as CASSYRGGGTSTDTQYF.

In this sample, this clonotype turned up many times. The J gene is TRBJ2-3, the V gene TRBV11-2, with TRBD2 matching 8 bases. Losses at the gene ends were 4 bases for V and 9 bases for J; bases not matched to a gene: 18. Per germline, CDR1 SGHAT and CDR2 FQNNGV. The CDR3 contains 17 residues. The CDR3 spells CASSSPGPLAGEGTQYF. CDR3 coding DNA: TGTGCCAGCAGCTCCCCCGGTCCTCTAGCGGGCGAGGGCACGCAGTATTTT.

This clonotype was detected many times. The chain joins TRBV28 to TRBJ1-2; no definite D call. The germline V gene encodes CDR1 MDHEN and CDR2 SYDVKM. The CDR3 runs 12 residues. V was clipped by 3 bases and J by 14 bases, with 16 bases between them. As DNA, the CDR3 is TGTGCCAGCAGTTTCCCGGGAAGCGCTAATACCTTC. Protein product: CASSFPGSANTF.

In its sample, this clonotype was seen many times. The chain links TRBV3-1 to TRBJ2-5; the match to TRBD1 covers 9 bases. Germline V gene lookup returns CDR1 LGHDT and CDR2 YNNKEL (reference sequence). The CDR3 length is 16 residues. The V segment lost 6 bases and the J segment 4 bases; nucleotides outside the gene matches: 12. The CDR3 protein is CASSQRRRQGGETQYF. DNA for the CDR3: TGTGCCAGCAGTCAACGCCGAAGACAGGGGGGAGAGACCCAGTACTTC.

The V gene is TRBV12-3 or TRBV12-4, the J gene TRBJ1-1; D remains ambiguous. The V and J ends lost 6 bases and 2 bases respectively, with 10 bases between them. The CDR3 runs 13 residues. The CDR3 sequence is CASSRRENTEAFF. The DNA for the CDR3 is TGTGCCAGCAGCCGCCGGGAAAACACTGAAGCTTTCTTT.

This clonotype ranks as medium-sized. This chain joins TRBV28 and TRBJ2-5; D not certain. CDR1 MDHEN and CDR2 SYDVKM come from the germline V gene. This CDR3 comprises 15 residues. The V gene lost 2 bases and the J gene lost 2 bases, with 12 bases spanning the gap. The CDR3 region has the DNA TGTGCCAGCAGTTTACTACGGAGAGAGCAAGAGACCCAGTACTTC. Residues: CASSLLRREQETQYF.

This clonotype has a count of ten or more. The chain couples TRBV5-5 to TRBJ1-2; D is ambiguous. Trimming shortened V by 6 bases and J by 6 bases, and 15 bases separated the two germline ends. Per germline, CDR1 SGHKS and CDR2 YYEKEE (reference sequence). This CDR3 is built from 13 residues. The CDR3 is CASNPGRTNGYTF. CDR3 DNA sequence: TGTGCCAGCAACCCTGGCAGGACGAATGGCTACACCTTC.

This clonotype was recorded many times. This rearrangement joins TRBV15 to TRBJ1-2; D ambiguous. This CDR3 comprises 16 residues. Trimming shortened V by 2 bases and J by 6 bases, and 19 bases separated the two germline ends. CDR1 LNHNV and CDR2 YYDKDF come from the germline V gene (reference sequence). The CDR3 spells CATSRSRDAPTDGYTF. The CDR3 DNA reads TGTGCCACCAGCAGATCACGAGACGCACCAACTGATGGCTACACCTTC.

This clonotype was picked up many times. V gene TRBV27 combines with J gene TRBJ1-4; 7 positions match TRBD1. The V and J ends lost 5 bases and 7 bases, in that order; junction bases with no gene match: 19. Germline V gene data show CDR1 as MNHEY and CDR2 as SMNVEV (reference sequence). The length of the CDR3 is 18 residues. The CDR3 is CASSTSRQGGSLGEKLFF. DNA of the CDR3: TGTGCCAGCAGTACCTCCAGACAGGGAGGGAGTTTGGGTGAAAAACTGTTTTTT.

This clonotype was seen at least ten times. The CDR3 DNA follows: TGCGCCAGCAGCCAAGTGGCCACTCGCTCCTACGAGCAGTACTTC. It specifies CASSQVATRSYEQYF. This chain uses TRBV4-3 with TRBJ2-7; no definite D call. Germline CDR1 LGHNA, CDR2 YSLEER. The CDR3 length is 15 residues. V was trimmed by 1 base and J by 0 bases, leaving 10 bases between them.